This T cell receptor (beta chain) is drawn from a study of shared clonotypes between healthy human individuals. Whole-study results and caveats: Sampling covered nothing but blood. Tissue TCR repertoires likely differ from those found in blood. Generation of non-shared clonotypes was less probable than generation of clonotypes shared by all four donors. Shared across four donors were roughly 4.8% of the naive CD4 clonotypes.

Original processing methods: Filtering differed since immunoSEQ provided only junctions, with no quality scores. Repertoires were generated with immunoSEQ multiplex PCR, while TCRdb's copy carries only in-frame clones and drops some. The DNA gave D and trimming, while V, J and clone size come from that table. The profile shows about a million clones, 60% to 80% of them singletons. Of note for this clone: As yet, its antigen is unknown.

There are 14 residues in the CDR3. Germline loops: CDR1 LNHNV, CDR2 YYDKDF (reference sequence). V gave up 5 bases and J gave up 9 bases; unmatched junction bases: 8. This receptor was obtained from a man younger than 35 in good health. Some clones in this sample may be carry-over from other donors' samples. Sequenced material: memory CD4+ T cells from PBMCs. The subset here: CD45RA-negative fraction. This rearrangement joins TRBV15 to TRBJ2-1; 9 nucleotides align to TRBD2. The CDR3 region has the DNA TGTGCCACCAGCCCCCCAGGGACTAGCTTTGAGCAGTTCTTC. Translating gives CATSPPGTSFEQFF.